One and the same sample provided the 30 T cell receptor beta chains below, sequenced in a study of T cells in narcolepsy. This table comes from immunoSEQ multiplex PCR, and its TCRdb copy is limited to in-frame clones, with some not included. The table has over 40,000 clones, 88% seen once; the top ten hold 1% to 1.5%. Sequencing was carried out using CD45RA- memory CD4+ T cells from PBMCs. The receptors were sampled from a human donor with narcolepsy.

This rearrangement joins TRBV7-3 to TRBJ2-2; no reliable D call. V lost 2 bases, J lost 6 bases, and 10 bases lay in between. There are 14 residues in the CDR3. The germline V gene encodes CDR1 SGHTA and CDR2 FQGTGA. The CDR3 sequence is CASSLGPPSGELFF. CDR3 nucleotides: TGTGCCAGCAGCTTAGGGCCTCCGTCCGGGGAGCTGTTTTTT.

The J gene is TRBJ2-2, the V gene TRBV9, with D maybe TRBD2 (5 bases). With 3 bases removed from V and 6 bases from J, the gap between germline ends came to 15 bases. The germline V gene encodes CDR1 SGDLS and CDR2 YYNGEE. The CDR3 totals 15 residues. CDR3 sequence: CASSARESGSGELFF. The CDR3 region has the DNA TGTGCCAGCAGCGCAAGGGAGTCTGGGTCCGGGGAGCTGTTTTTT.

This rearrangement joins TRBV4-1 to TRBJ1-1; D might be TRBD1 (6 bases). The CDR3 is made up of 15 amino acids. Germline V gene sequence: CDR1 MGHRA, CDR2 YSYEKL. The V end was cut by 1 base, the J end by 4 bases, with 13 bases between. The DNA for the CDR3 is TGCGCCAGCAGCCAAGGTTGGGGGGCACGCACTGAAGCTTTCTTT. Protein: CASSQGWGARTEAFF.

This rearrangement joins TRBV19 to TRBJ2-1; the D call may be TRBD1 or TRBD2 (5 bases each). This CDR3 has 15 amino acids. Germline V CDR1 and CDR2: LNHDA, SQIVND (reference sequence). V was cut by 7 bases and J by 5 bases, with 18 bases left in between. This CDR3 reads CASTPPGPGDNEQFF. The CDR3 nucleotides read TGTGCCAGTACCCCCCCGGGACCGGGCGACAATGAGCAGTTCTTC. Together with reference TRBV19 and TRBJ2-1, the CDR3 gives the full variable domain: DGGITQSPKYLFRKEGQNVTLSCEQNLNHDAMYWYRQDPGQGLRLIYYSQIVNDFQKGDIAEGYSVSREKKESFPLTVTSAQKNPTAFYLCASTPPGPGDNEQFFGPGTRLTVL.

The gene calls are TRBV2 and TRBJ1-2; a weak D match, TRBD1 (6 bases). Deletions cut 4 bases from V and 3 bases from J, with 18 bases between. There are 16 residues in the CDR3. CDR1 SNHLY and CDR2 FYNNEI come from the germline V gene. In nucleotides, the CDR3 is TGTGCCAGCAGTGGCGACCGATGGGGGGGCGACTATGGCTACACCTTC. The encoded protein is CASSGDRWGGDYGYTF.

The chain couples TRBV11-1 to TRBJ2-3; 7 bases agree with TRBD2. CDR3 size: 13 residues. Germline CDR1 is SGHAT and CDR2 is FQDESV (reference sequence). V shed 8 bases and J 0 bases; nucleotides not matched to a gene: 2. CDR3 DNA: TGTGCCAGCGGGGGGGAAAGCACAGATACGCAGTATTTT. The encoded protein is CASGGESTDTQYF.

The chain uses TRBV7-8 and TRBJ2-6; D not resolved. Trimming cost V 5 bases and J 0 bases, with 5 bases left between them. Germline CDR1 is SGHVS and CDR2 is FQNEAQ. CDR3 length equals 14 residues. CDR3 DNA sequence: TGTGCCAGCAGCCCACTCTCTGGGGCCAACGTCCTGACTTTC. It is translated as CASSPLSGANVLTF.

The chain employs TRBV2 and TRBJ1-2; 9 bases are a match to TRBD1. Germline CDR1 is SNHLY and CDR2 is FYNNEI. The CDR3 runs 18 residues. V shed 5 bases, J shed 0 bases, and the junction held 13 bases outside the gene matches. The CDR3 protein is CASSQGTLTGGTNYGYTF. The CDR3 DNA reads TGTGCCAGCAGTCAGGGCACCTTAACAGGGGGCACTAACTATGGCTACACCTTC.

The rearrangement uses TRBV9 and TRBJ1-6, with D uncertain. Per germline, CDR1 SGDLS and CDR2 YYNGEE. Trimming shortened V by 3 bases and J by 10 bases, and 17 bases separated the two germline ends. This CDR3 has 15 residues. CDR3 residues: CASSGNTPAGSPLHF. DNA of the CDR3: TGTGCCAGCAGCGGGAACACTCCCGCGGGATCACCCCTCCACTTT.

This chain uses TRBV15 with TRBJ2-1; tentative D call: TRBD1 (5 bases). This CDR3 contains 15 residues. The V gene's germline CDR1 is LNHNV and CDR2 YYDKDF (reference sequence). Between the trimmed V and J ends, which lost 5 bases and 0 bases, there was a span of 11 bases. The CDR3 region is CATSRAGSSYNEQFF. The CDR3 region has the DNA TGTGCCACCAGCCGCGCAGGGTCCTCCTACAATGAGCAGTTCTTC.

The DNA of the CDR3 is TGTGCCAGCAGTCCAATACGGGCTGGATCCGGGGAGCTGTTTTTT. This codes for CASSPIRAGSGELFF. The chain joins TRBV6-5 to TRBJ2-2; D not certain. The CDR3 length is 15 residues. The ends were cut back, 5 bases at V and 6 bases at J, with 16 bases in the middle. Germline values: CDR1 MNHEY, CDR2 SVGAGI.

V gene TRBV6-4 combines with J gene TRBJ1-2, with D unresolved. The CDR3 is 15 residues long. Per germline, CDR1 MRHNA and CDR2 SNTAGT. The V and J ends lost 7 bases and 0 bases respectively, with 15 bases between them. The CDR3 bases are TGTGCCAGCAAACTGGACGCTGCCCCTAACTATGGCTACACCTTC. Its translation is CASKLDAAPNYGYTF.

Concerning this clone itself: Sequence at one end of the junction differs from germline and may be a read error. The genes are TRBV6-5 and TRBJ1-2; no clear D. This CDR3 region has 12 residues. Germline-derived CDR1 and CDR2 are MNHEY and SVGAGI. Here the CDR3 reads CASSYERVQIYF. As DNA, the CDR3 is TGTGCCAGCAGTTACGAACGGGTCCAGATTTACTTC.

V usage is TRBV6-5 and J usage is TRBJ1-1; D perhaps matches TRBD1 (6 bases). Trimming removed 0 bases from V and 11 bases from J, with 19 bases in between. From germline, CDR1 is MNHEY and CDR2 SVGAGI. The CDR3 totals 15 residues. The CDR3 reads CASSYSRGLMGSAFF. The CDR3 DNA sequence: TGTGCCAGCAGTTACTCAAGGGGGTTGATGGGATCGGCTTTCTTT.

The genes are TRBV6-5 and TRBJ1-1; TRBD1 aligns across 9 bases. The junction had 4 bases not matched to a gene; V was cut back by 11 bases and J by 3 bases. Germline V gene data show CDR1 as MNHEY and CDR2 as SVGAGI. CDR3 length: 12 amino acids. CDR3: CAARDRDTEAFF. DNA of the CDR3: TGTGCCGCGCGGGACAGGGACACTGAAGCTTTCTTT.

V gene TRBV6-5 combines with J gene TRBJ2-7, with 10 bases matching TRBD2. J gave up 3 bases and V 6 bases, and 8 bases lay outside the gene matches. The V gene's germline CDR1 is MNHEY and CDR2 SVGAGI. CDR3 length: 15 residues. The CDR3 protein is CASSRFSSGGYEQYF. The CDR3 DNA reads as TGTGCCAGCAGCCGATTTTCTAGCGGGGGCTACGAGCAGTACTTC.

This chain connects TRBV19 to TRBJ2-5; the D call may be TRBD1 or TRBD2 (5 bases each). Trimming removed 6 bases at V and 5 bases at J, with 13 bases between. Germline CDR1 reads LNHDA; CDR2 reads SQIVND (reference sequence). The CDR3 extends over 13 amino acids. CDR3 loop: CASRFQGGETQYF. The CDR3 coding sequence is TGTGCCAGTAGGTTTCAGGGCGGGGAGACCCAGTACTTC.

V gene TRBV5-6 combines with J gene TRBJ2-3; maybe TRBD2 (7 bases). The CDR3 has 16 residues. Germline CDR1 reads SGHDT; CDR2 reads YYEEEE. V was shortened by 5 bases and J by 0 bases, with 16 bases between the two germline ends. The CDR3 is CASSYLGGPSTDTQYF. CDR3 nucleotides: TGTGCCAGCAGTTATCTGGGGGGGCCAAGCACAGATACGCAGTATTTT.

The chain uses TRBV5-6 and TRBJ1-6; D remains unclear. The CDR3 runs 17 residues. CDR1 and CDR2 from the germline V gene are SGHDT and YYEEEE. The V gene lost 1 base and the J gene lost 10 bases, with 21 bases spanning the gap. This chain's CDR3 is CASSLTTPGYERSPLHF. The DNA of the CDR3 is TGTGCCAGCAGCTTGACAACACCGGGGTACGAGCGGTCACCCCTCCACTTT. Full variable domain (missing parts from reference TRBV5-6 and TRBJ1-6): DAGVTQSPTHLIKTRGQQVTLRCSPKSGHDTVSWYQQALGQGPQFIFQYYEEEERQRGNFPDRFSGHQFPNYSSELNVNALLLGDSALYLCASSLTTPGYERSPLHFGNGTRLTVT.

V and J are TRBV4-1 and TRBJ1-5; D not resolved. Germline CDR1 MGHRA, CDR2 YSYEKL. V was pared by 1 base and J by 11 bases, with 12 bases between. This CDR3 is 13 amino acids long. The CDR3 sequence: CASSQGRAAAQHF. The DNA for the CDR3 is TGCGCCAGCAGCCAAGGAAGGGCTGCGGCCCAGCATTTT.

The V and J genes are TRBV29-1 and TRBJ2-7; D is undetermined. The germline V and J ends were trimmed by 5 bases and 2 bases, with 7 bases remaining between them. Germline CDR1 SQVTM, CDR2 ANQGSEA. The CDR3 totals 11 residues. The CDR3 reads CSVNVAYEQYF. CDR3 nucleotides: TGCAGCGTTAATGTAGCCTACGAGCAGTACTTC.

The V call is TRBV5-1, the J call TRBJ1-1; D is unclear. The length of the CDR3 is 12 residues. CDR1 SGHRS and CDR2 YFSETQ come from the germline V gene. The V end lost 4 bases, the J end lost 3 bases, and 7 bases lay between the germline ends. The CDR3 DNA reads TGCGCCAGCAGCCTAAGGGACACTGAAGCTTTCTTT. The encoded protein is CASSLRDTEAFF.

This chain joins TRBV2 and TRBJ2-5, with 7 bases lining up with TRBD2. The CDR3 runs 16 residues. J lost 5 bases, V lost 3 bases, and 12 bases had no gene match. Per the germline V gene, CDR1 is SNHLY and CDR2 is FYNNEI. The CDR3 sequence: CASSEDGPGRGETQYF. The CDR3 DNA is TGTGCCAGCAGTGAGGACGGCCCGGGGCGGGGGGAGACCCAGTACTTC.

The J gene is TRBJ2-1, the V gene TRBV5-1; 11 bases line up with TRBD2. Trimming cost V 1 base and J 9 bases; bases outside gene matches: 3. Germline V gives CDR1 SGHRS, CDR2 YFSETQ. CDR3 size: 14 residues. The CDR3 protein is CASSLTLAGGEQFF. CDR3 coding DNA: TGCGCCAGCAGCTTGACGCTAGCGGGAGGTGAGCAGTTCTTC.

CDR3 amino acids: CASGGLAGGTDTQYF. The CDR3 coding sequence is TGTGCCAGCGGCGGACTAGCGGGGGGCACAGATACGCAGTATTTT. The J gene is TRBJ2-3, the V gene TRBV7-6; 13 bases fit TRBD2. This CDR3 region has 15 residues. With V trimmed by 8 bases and J by 1 base, 3 bases remained unmatched. The germline V gene has CDR1 SGHVS and CDR2 FNYEAQ.

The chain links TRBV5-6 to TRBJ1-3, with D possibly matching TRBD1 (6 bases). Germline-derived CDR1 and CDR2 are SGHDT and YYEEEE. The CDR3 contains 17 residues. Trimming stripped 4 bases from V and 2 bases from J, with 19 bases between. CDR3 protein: CASSLKGGQRAGNTIYF. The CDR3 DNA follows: TGTGCCAGCAGCCTTAAGGGGGGGCAACGCGCTGGAAACACCATATATTTT. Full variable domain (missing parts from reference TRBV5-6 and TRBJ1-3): DAGVTQSPTHLIKTRGQQVTLRCSPKSGHDTVSWYQQALGQGPQFIFQYYEEEERQRGNFPDRFSGHQFPNYSSELNVNALLLGDSALYLCASSLKGGQRAGNTIYFGEGSWLTVV.

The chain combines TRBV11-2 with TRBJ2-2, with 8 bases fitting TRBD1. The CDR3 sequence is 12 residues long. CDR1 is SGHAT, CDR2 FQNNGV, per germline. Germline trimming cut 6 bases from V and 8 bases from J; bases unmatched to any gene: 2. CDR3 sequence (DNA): TGTGCCAGCAGTCGGACAGGGGGGGAGCTGTTTTTT. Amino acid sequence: CASSRTGGELFF.

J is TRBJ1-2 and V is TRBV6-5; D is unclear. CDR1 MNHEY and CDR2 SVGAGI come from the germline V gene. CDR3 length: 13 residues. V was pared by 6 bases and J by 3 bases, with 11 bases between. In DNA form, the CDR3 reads TGTGCCAGCAGCTCGACCGGTTACTATGGCTACACCTTC. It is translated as CASSSTGYYGYTF.

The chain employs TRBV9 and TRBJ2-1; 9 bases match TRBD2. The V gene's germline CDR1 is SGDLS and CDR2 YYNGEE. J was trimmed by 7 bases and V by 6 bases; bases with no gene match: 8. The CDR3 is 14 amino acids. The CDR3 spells CASTPIAGANEQFF. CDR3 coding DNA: TGTGCCAGCACCCCAATAGCGGGAGCAAATGAGCAGTTCTTC.

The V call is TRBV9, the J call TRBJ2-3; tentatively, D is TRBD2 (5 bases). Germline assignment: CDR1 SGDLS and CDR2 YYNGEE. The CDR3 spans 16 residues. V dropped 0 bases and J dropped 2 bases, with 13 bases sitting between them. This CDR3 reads CASSVESGRYTDTQYF. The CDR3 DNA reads TGTGCCAGCAGCGTAGAGAGCGGACGATACACAGATACGCAGTATTTT.